The rows below give T cell receptor beta chains drawn from one sample of a study of CD8 T cells in ankylosing spondylitis. TCRdb re-called the 5' RACE reads with MiXCR, one entry per CDR3 protein. Among around 390,000 distinct CDR3 sequences listed, about a fifth were seen once. Sequencing was carried out using blood, either unsorted or a sorted T cell fraction (not recorded which). The source of these receptors is a male donor with ankylosing spondylitis. CDR3s include the opening cysteine and the closing phenylalanine or tryptophan.

j_gene: TRBJ2-1; v_gene: TRBV24-1; CDR3aa: CATSDFGTANNEQFF
j_gene: TRBJ2-2; v_gene: TRBV28; CDR3aa: CASTPAEANRELFF
j_gene: TRBJ1-2; v_gene: TRBV20-1; CDR3aa: CSASGQEYYGYTF
j_gene: TRBJ1-4; v_gene: TRBV11-1; CDR3aa: CASSLARSSGRTNEKLFF
j_gene: TRBJ1-2; v_gene: TRBV6-5; CDR3aa: CASSYGADPNYGYTF
j_gene: TRBJ2-1; v_gene: TRBV28; CDR3aa: CASRVSGSYEQFF
j_gene: TRBJ2-1; v_gene: TRBV7-9; CDR3aa: CASSFTTLYNEQFF
j_gene: TRBJ2-1; v_gene: TRBV6-5; CDR3aa: CASSYSIGAAHNEQFF
j_gene: TRBJ1-2; v_gene: TRBV18; CDR3aa: CASSPPGQGGYTF
j_gene: TRBJ2-1; v_gene: TRBV5-1; CDR3aa: CASSLVASGVYNEQFF
j_gene: TRBJ1-1; v_gene: TRBV7-2; CDR3aa: CASSPQGGTTEAFF
j_gene: TRBJ2-2; v_gene: TRBV9; CDR3aa: CASSVVGTLDSGELFF
j_gene: TRBJ2-3; v_gene: TRBV2; CDR3aa: CASRAVDTQYF
j_gene: TRBJ2-1; v_gene: TRBV4-1; CDR3aa: CASSQSSGSKGNEQFF
j_gene: TRBJ2-1; v_gene: TRBV12-3/TRBV12-4; CDR3aa: CASSLGLTMYNEQFF
j_gene: TRBJ2-2; v_gene: TRBV7-6; CDR3aa: CASNQPGYGGLFF
j_gene: TRBJ2-7; v_gene: TRBV15; CDR3aa: CATSVRLAGGHEQYF
j_gene: TRBJ2-7; v_gene: TRBV20-1; CDR3aa: CSAGPSGSSYEQYF
j_gene: TRBJ1-2; v_gene: TRBV6-5; CDR3aa: CATMNSGNGYTF
j_gene: TRBJ2-2; v_gene: TRBV6-2/TRBV6-3; CDR3aa: CASRRTPGHGELFF
j_gene: TRBJ2-7; v_gene: TRBV15; CDR3aa: CATSRGVDGRYEQYF
j_gene: TRBJ2-5; v_gene: TRBV4-3; CDR3aa: CASSQDHRTQETQYF
j_gene: TRBJ2-7; v_gene: TRBV10-3; CDR3aa: CAISERQPGEYEQYF
j_gene: TRBJ2-7; v_gene: TRBV29-1; CDR3aa: CSVERPGTPYEQYF
j_gene: TRBJ2-6; v_gene: TRBV12-3/TRBV12-4; CDR3aa: CASSYRGRGANVLTF
j_gene: TRBJ1-3; v_gene: TRBV20-1; CDR3aa: CSAIQGAGNTIYF
j_gene: TRBJ2-2; v_gene: TRBV11-2; CDR3aa: CASSSAGQNTGELFF
j_gene: TRBJ2-6; v_gene: TRBV29-1; CDR3aa: CSVGGQGLAGANVLTF
j_gene: TRBJ2-2; v_gene: TRBV15; CDR3aa: CATSRGMSLAGELFF
j_gene: TRBJ2-1; v_gene: TRBV20-1; CDR3aa: CRVTSGRRNEQFF
j_gene: TRBJ2-1; v_gene: TRBV12-3/TRBV12-4; CDR3aa: CASSDHPGTSGRHEQFF
j_gene: TRBJ1-2; v_gene: TRBV7-9; CDR3aa: CASSSEWDSPYGYTF
j_gene: TRBJ2-1; v_gene: TRBV6-5; CDR3aa: CASSYLDGGLEQLQFF
j_gene: TRBJ2-2; v_gene: TRBV4-2; CDR3aa: CASSRRTGALPGELFF
j_gene: TRBJ2-1; v_gene: TRBV11-2; CDR3aa: CASSLGNLQGMGYNEQFF
j_gene: TRBJ2-7; v_gene: TRBV29-1; CDR3aa: CSVSQDYEQYF
j_gene: TRBJ2-2; v_gene: TRBV20-1; CDR3aa: CSATGSGGELFF
j_gene: TRBJ2-5; v_gene: TRBV15; CDR3aa: CATSPRLRQETQYF
j_gene: TRBJ2-1; v_gene: TRBV7-9; CDR3aa: CASSPRTDPRGEQFF
j_gene: TRBJ1-5; v_gene: TRBV20-1; CDR3aa: CSAETGGQPQHF
j_gene: TRBJ2-7; v_gene: TRBV3-1; CDR3aa: CASSQGLAGVYEQYF
j_gene: TRBJ2-7; v_gene: TRBV7-3; CDR3aa: CASSLGASGNYEQYF
j_gene: TRBJ2-1; v_gene: TRBV5-1; CDR3aa: CASSLVLAGGSEQFF
j_gene: TRBJ2-5; v_gene: TRBV5-1; CDR3aa: CASSPGTIQETQYF
j_gene: TRBJ1-1; v_gene: TRBV11-2; CDR3aa: CASSLVFEAFF
j_gene: TRBJ2-3; v_gene: TRBV29-1; CDR3aa: CSVGQADTQYF
j_gene: TRBJ2-1; v_gene: TRBV5-6; CDR3aa: CASSSRGDDEQFF
j_gene: TRBJ2-5; v_gene: TRBV11-2; CDR3aa: CASSLDHWEETQYF
j_gene: TRBJ2-3; v_gene: TRBV24-1; CDR3aa: CATSDWGTGGTDTQYF
j_gene: TRBJ2-7; v_gene: TRBV6-5; CDR3aa: CASRYDRSSSYEQYF
j_gene: TRBJ2-1; v_gene: TRBV6-4; CDR3aa: CASSRGVAGGPYEQFF
j_gene: TRBJ1-5; v_gene: TRBV28; CDR3aa: CASSLRGLGQGGNQPQHF
j_gene: TRBJ2-1; v_gene: TRBV20-1; CDR3aa: CSASSGSYNEQFF
j_gene: TRBJ2-2; v_gene: TRBV27; CDR3aa: CASSSGSHRDTGELFF
j_gene: TRBJ2-1; v_gene: TRBV20-1; CDR3aa: CSALEGRSYNEQFF
j_gene: TRBJ1-4; v_gene: TRBV6-5; CDR3aa: CASSKSTGSVEKLFF
j_gene: TRBJ2-7; v_gene: TRBV28; CDR3aa: CASSLQGISYEQYF
j_gene: TRBJ2-3; v_gene: TRBV28; CDR3aa: CASILDSTDTQYF